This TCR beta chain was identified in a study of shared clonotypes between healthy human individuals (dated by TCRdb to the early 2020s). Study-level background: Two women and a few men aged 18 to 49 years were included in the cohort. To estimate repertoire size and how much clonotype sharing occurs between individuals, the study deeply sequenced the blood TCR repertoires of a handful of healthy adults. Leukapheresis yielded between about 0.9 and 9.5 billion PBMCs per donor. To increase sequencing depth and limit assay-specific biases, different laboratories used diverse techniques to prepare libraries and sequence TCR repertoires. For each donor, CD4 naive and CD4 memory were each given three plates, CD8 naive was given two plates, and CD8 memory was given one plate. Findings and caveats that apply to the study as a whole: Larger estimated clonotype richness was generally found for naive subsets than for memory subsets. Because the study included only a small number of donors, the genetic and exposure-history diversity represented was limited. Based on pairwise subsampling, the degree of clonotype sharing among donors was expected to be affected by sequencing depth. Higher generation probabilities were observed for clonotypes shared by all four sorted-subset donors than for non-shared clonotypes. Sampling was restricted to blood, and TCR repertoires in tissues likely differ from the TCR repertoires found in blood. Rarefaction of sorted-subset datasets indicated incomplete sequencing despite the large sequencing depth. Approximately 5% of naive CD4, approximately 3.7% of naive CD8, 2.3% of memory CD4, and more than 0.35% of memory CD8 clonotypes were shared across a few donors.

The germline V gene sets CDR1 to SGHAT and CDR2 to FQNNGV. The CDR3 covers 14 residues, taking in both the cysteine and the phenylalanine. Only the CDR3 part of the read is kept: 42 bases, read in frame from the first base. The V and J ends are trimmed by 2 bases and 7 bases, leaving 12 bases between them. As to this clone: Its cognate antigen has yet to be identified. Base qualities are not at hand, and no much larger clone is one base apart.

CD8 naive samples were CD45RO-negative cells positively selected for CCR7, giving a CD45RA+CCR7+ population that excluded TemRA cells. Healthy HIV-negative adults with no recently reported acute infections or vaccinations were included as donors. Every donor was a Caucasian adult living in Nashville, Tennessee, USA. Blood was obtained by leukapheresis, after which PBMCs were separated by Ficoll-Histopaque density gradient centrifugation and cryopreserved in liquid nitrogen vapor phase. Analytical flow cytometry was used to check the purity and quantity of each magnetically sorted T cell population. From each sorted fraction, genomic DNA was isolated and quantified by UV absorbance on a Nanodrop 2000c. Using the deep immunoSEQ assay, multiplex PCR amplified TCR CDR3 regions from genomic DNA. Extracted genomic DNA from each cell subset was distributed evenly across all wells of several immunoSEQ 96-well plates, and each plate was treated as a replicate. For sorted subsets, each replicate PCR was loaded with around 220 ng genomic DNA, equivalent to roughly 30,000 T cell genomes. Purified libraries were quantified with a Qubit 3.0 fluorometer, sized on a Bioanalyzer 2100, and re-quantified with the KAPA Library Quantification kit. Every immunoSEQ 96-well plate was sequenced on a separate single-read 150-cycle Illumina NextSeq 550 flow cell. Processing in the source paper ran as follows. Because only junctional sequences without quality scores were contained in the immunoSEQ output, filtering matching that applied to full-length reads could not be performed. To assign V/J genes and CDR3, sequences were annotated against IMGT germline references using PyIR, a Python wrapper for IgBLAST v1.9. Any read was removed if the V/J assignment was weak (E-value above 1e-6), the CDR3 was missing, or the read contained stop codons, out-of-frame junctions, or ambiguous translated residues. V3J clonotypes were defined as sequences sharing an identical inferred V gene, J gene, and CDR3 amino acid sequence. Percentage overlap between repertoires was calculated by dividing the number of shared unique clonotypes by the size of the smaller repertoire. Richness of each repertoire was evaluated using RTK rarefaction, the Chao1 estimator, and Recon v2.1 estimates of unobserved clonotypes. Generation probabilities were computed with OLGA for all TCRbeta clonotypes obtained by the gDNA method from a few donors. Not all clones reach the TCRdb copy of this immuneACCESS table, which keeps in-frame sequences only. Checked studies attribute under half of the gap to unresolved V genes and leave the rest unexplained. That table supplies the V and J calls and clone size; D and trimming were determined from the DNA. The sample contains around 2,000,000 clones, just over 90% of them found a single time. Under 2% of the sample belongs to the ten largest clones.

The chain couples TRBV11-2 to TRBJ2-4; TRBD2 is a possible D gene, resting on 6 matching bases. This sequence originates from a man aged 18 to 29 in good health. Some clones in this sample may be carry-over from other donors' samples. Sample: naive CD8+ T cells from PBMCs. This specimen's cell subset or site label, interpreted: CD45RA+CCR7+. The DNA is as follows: TGTGCCAGCAGCTTAACCCGAGGAGGGAACATTCAGTACTTC. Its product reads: CASSLTRGGNIQYF.